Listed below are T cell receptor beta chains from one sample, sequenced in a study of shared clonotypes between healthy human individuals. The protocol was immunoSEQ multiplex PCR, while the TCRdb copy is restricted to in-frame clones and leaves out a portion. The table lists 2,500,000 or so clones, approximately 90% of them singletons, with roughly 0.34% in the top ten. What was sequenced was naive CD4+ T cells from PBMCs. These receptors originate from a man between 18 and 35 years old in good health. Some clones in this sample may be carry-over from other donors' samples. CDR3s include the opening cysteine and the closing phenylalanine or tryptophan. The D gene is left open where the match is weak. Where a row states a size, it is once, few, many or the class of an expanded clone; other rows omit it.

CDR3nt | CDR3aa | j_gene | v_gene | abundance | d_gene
TGTGCCAGCTCACCACCCGCCCCAGAGACCCAGTACTTC | CASSPPAPETQYF | TRBJ2-5 | TRBV18 | . | .
TGTGCCATCAGGGCGGGACTAGCGGGGGAGGCGCCCACAGATACGCAGTATTTT | CAIRAGLAGEAPTDTQYF | TRBJ2-3 | TRBV10-3 | . | TRBD2
TGTGCCATCAGTGAGGGGGCCTATGGCTACACCTTC | CAISEGAYGYTF | TRBJ1-2 | TRBV10-3 | . | .
TGTGCCTGGAGTCCCCGATGGACAGGGGGCGCGTTAGGGGAGCTGTTTTTT | CAWSPRWTGGALGELFF | TRBJ2-2 | TRBV30 | . | TRBD1
TGTGCCAGCAGCTTGTTGGGACAGGGTGGAAACACCATATATTTT | CASSLLGQGGNTIYF | TRBJ1-3 | TRBV5-4 | . | TRBD1
TGTGCCAGCAGTGAAGGGGGTTGGGGGAACACTGAAGCTTTCTTT | CASSEGGWGNTEAFF | TRBJ1-1 | TRBV6-1 | once | .
TGTGCCAGCAGCAGAGGGGGAGCGGGAGCATACAATGAGCAGTTCTTC | CASSRGGAGAYNEQFF | TRBJ2-1 | TRBV7-3 | . | TRBD2
TGCGCCAGCAGCCCGGACAGATCCTATGGCTACACCTTC | CASSPDRSYGYTF | TRBJ1-2 | TRBV5-1 | . | .
TGTGCCAGCAGAGGGGGAAATTTAGCCAAAAACATTCAGTACTTC | CASRGGNLAKNIQYF | TRBJ2-4 | TRBV2 | once | .
TGTGCCAGCAGTGACGACATCGGAGATGAGCAGTTCTTC | CASSDDIGDEQFF | TRBJ2-1 | TRBV6-4 | . | .
TGTGCCACCAGCAGAGGCGGGACAGTCTACGAGCAGTACTTC | CATSRGGTVYEQYF | TRBJ2-7 | TRBV15 | . | .
TGTGCCAGCAGGGGATATCAGGGGGCGGAGACCCAGTACTTC | CASRGYQGAETQYF | TRBJ2-5 | TRBV28 | . | TRBD1
TGTGCCAGCAGTTACCCGGCCAGGGCCCCCTACGAGCAGTACTTC | CASSYPARAPYEQYF | TRBJ2-7 | TRBV28 | . | .
TGTGCCAGCAGCGACTACCCAATGACAGCGAACACTGAAGCTTTCTTT | CASSDYPMTANTEAFF | TRBJ1-1 | TRBV28 | . | .
TGTGCCAGCAGGCCCCGGGGGAACACTGAAGCTTTCTTT | CASRPRGNTEAFF | TRBJ1-1 | TRBV27 | few | .
TGTGCCAGCAGTTTGACGGGACTAGCGGGGGAGCAGTACTTC | CASSLTGLAGEQYF | TRBJ2-7 | TRBV28 | . | TRBD2
TGTGCCTGGAGCCTGACTAGCACAGATACGCAGTATTTT | CAWSLTSTDTQYF | TRBJ2-3 | TRBV30 | . | .
TGTGCCAGTAGTCGGAGGGGAAATGAAAAACTGTTTTTT | CASSRRGNEKLFF | TRBJ1-4 | TRBV19 | . | .
TGTGCCAGCAGTGGCCCCGGGGGTAACACTGAAGCTTTCTTT | CASSGPGGNTEAFF | TRBJ1-1 | TRBV28 | . | .